These 9 T cell receptor beta chains share one sample of origin, sequenced in a study of cytomegalovirus exposure and HLA in healthy donors (dated 2017 in TCRdb). Library creation used the immunoSEQ multiplex PCR assay. A mixture of 60 forward primers for TCR Vbeta segments and 13 reverse primers for TCR Jbeta segments was used in the multiplex PCR. As stored in TCRdb, this immuneACCESS dataset retains in-frame rearrangements with V and J assigned. A fraction of the clones does not appear; measured against another copy, unresolved V genes explain less than half of the discrepancy, and the remainder lacks a known reason. The record for this sample contains approximately 51,000 clones. Roughly a quarter of the sample is held by the ten biggest clonotypes. Input material: PBMCs. Receptors were obtained from a man aged 40-50 years in good health and CMV-seropositive.

This chain links TRBV29-1 with TRBJ2-1; 10 nucleotides match TRBD1. J lost 8 bases, V lost 7 bases, and 8 bases had no gene match. This CDR3 is built from 13 residues. CDR1 and CDR2 from the germline V gene are SQVTM and ANQGSEA. CDR3 protein: CSGRGQGLDEQFF. The CDR3, as DNA: TGCAGCGGCAGGGGACAGGGGCTCGATGAGCAGTTCTTC.

The chain links TRBV5-6 to TRBJ2-5; no clear D gene. Germline CDR1 is SGHDT and CDR2 is YYEEEE. CDR3 length: 12 amino acids. V dropped 0 bases and J dropped 5 bases, with 5 bases sitting between them. The CDR3 reads CASSLVVETQYF. The CDR3 nucleotides read TGTGCCAGCAGCTTGGTAGTGGAGACCCAGTACTTC.

The CDR3 nucleotides read TGTGCCAGCAGCTTGGGACAGGGTGGTCCCCAGCATTTT. This encodes CASSLGQGGPQHF. The rearrangement links TRBV7-3 to TRBJ1-5, with 9 bases identical to TRBD1. Germline V gene lookup returns CDR1 SGHTA and CDR2 FQGTGA. The CDR3 spans 13 residues. J was trimmed by 10 bases and V by 3 bases; bases with no gene match: 4.

The chain combines TRBV7-2 with TRBJ1-1; tentative D call: TRBD1 (6 bases). CDR3 size: 14 residues. Germline V lookup: CDR1 SGHTA, CDR2 FQGNSA. V was pared by 5 bases and J by 1 base, with 11 bases between. The CDR3 loop is CASSLQDRNTEAFF. CDR3 in DNA: TGTGCCAGCAGCCTACAGGACAGGAACACTGAAGCTTTCTTT.

The chain is built from TRBV7-9 and TRBJ1-5, with D possibly matching TRBD1 (5 bases). Trimming cost V 3 bases and J 6 bases, with 12 bases left between them. The CDR3 runs 14 residues. Germline assignment: CDR1 SEHNR and CDR2 FQNEAQ (reference sequence). The CDR3 is CASSFGGIGQPQHF. The CDR3 region has the DNA TGTGCCAGCAGCTTTGGGGGGATAGGTCAGCCCCAGCATTTT.

The rearrangement joins TRBV19 to TRBJ1-1; D gene ambiguous. Trimming took 6 bases from V and 8 from J, leaving 7 bases between them. The CDR3 runs to 10 residues. Looked up from germline, CDR1 is LNHDA and CDR2 is SQIVND (reference sequence). CDR3 nucleotides: TGTGCCAGTAGGGCGGAGGAAGCTTTCTTT. This gives the protein CASRAEEAFF.

V usage is TRBV7-3 and J usage is TRBJ1-6; 9 bases fit TRBD1. The CDR3 is 14 amino acids. Germline V gene sequence: CDR1 SGHTA, CDR2 FQGTGA. Germline trimming cut 5 bases from V and 7 bases from J; bases unmatched to any gene: 3. The CDR3 nucleotides read TGTGCCAGCAGCAACGGGACAGGGAATTCACCCCTCCACTTT. Residues: CASSNGTGNSPLHF.

CDR3 DNA: TGCGCCAGCAGCGGAGGACGCCTGGGTTACAATGAGCAGTTCTTC. Its translation is CASSGGRLGYNEQFF. This sequence joins TRBV5-1 and TRBJ2-1, with a tentative D call TRBD2 (5 bases). The CDR3 is 15 residues long. CDR1 and CDR2 (germline): SGHRS, YFSETQ. V was shortened by 4 bases and J by 4 bases, with 15 bases between the two germline ends.

The V call is TRBV28, the J call TRBJ2-7; D call uncertain. Germline V CDR1 and CDR2: MDHEN, SYDVKM. This CDR3 spans 14 amino acids. V dropped 8 bases and J dropped 1 base, with 15 bases sitting between them. The CDR3 DNA reads TGTGCCAGCGGCCCGCGACAAATATCCTACGAGCAGTACTTC. This codes for CASGPRQISYEQYF.